This T cell receptor beta chain appears in the sequencing data of a study of blood T cell repertoires in COVID-19. For the study at large: In each case, the material was cDNA or gDNA derived from T cells, B-cell-depleted T cells, or PBMCs.

The CDR3 runs to 14 residues. CDR1 and CDR2 from the germline V gene are SGHAT and FQNNGV. V dropped 5 bases and J dropped 10 bases, with 19 bases sitting between them. The authors' processing: Estimates of nucleated cell counts were drawn from the amplification of reference gene primers. Generated by immunoSEQ multiplex PCR, the TCRdb table keeps only in-frame clones and is missing some. V and J calls and clone size are those listed in that table; D and trimming were worked out from the DNA. The sample gives under 200,000 clones, over 80% of which show up once; approximately 0.99% is in the top ten.

V and J are TRBV11-2 and TRBJ2-3; a possible D gene is TRBD2 (6 bases). Material for sequencing was peripheral blood. The sequence derives from a man in his 60s with COVID-19, enrolled during active disease. The DNA of the CDR3 is TGTGCCAGCAGCCCCGGGCCGACTAGATCCCCGCAGTATTTT. It translates to CASSPGPTRSPQYF.